The 5 T cell receptor beta chains presented below share a single source sample, sequenced in a study of hypomethylating agent response in myelodysplastic syndrome. The repertoire was sequenced with immunoSEQ multiplex PCR; TCRdb's copy has only in-frame clones and lacks some. The sample holds approximately 6,000 clones, approximately 90% seen once. The material sequenced was bone marrow, taken before or after starting hypomethylating agent treatment for myelodysplastic syndrome (not recorded which). The receptors shown here come from a human donor with myelodysplastic syndrome.

The chain combines TRBV5-4 with TRBJ2-3; 7 bases fit TRBD2. Germline CDR1 and CDR2: SGHNT and YYREEE (reference sequence). Trimming took 5 bases from V and 1 from J; bases not matched to a gene: 7. This CDR3 region has 15 residues. For the CDR3, the DNA is TGTGCCAGCAGTGGGGGGGAATATCGCACAGATACGCAGTATTTT. Protein sequence: CASSGGEYRTDTQYF. Full variable domain (remainder filled in from reference TRBV5-4 and TRBJ2-3): ETGVTQSPTHLIKTRGQQVTLRCSSQSGHNTVSWYQQALGQGPQFIFQYYREEENGRGNFPPRFSGLQFPNYSSELNVNALELDDSALYLCASSGGEYRTDTQYFGPGTRLTVL.

This clone was recorded only once. At one end, the junction sequence differs from germline, possibly due to a read error. The genes are TRBV7-7 and TRBJ2-5; 8 bases line up with TRBD1. CDR3 size: 16 residues. Germline assignment: CDR1 SSHAT and CDR2 FNYEAQ (reference sequence). In nucleotides, the CDR3 is TGTGCTAGCAGCTTAGTCATCGGGACAGGCCAAGAGACCCAGTACTTC. This sequence encodes CASSLVIGTGQETQYF.

In this sample, this clone turned up once. The chain combines TRBV5-4 with TRBJ2-5, with unresolved D. The V end lost 0 bases, the J end lost 1 base, and 10 bases lay between the germline ends. CDR3 length: 15 residues. CDR1 is SGHNT and CDR2 is YYREEE in the germline V gene (reference sequence). The CDR3 DNA is TGTGCCAGCAGCTTGGGCCGGACGGTCCAAGAGACCCAGTACTTC. The encoded protein is CASSLGRTVQETQYF.

The CDR3 is CSVEAAGDTQYF. As DNA, the CDR3 is TGCAGCGTTGAGGCTGCTGGGGATACGCAGTATTTT. The chain uses TRBV29-1 and TRBJ2-3; D ambiguous. The CDR3 sequence is 12 residues long. V lost 3 bases and J lost 6, with 10 bases in between. From germline, CDR1 is SQVTM and CDR2 ANQGSEA.

The chain has TRBV5-5 and TRBJ1-1; 7 bases align to TRBD1. Germline values: CDR1 SGHKS, CDR2 YYEKEE (reference sequence). The CDR3 sequence is 13 residues long. Trimming removed 3 bases from V and 3 bases from J; junction bases left unmatched: 2. This CDR3 is CASSYGTDTEAFF. Written as DNA, the CDR3 is TGTGCCAGCAGCTACGGGACAGACACTGAAGCTTTCTTT. The complete variable domain, with remaining parts taken from reference TRBV5-5 and TRBJ1-1, reads DAGVTQSPTHLIKTRGQQVTLRCSPISGHKSVSWYQQVLGQGPQFIFQYYEKEERGRGNFPDRFSARQFPNYSSELNVNALLLGDSALYLCASSYGTDTEAFFGQGTRLTVV.